What follows describes a single TCR beta chain. What it recognizes is unknown. Trimming at V came to 5 bases and at J to 9 bases, leaving 9 bases not matched to a gene. Germline assignment: CDR1 MNHEY and CDR2 SVGAGI. This CDR3 contains 14 residues. Treatment noted: roughly 18 received Ad26.COV2.S at low or high dose, single or two shots; about 5 received placebo; per-sample allocation not given. Samples analyzed were those drawn on day 63 after the first vaccine or placebo injection. An adult of 18-55 years in Boston served as donor. Expression of Wuhan-strain SARS-CoV-2 spike came from the Ad26 vector that formed the vaccine. This specimen belongs to a study of Ad26.COV2.S vaccination and SARS-CoV-2 variants. Whole-study findings and limits: Post-vaccination breadth of spike-specific CD8+ and CD4+ T cell responses was reportedly substantial.

Profiling relied on immunoSEQ multiplex PCR, and the TCRdb table lists in-frame clones only, not all of them. The repertoire holds about 320,000 clones, with roughly 80% as singletons. The chain employs TRBV6-5 and TRBJ1-5; TRBD1 aligns across 8 bases. The TCR was taken from a person aged 18-65 years who received the Ad26.COV2.S COVID-19 vaccine or a placebo. The sequenced sample was peripheral blood, obtained in a trial of Ad26.COV2.S vaccine versus placebo. CDR3 DNA sequence: TGTGCCAGCAGTACCGGACAGGGAAGACCGCCCCAGCATTTT. Its protein is CASSTGQGRPPQHF.